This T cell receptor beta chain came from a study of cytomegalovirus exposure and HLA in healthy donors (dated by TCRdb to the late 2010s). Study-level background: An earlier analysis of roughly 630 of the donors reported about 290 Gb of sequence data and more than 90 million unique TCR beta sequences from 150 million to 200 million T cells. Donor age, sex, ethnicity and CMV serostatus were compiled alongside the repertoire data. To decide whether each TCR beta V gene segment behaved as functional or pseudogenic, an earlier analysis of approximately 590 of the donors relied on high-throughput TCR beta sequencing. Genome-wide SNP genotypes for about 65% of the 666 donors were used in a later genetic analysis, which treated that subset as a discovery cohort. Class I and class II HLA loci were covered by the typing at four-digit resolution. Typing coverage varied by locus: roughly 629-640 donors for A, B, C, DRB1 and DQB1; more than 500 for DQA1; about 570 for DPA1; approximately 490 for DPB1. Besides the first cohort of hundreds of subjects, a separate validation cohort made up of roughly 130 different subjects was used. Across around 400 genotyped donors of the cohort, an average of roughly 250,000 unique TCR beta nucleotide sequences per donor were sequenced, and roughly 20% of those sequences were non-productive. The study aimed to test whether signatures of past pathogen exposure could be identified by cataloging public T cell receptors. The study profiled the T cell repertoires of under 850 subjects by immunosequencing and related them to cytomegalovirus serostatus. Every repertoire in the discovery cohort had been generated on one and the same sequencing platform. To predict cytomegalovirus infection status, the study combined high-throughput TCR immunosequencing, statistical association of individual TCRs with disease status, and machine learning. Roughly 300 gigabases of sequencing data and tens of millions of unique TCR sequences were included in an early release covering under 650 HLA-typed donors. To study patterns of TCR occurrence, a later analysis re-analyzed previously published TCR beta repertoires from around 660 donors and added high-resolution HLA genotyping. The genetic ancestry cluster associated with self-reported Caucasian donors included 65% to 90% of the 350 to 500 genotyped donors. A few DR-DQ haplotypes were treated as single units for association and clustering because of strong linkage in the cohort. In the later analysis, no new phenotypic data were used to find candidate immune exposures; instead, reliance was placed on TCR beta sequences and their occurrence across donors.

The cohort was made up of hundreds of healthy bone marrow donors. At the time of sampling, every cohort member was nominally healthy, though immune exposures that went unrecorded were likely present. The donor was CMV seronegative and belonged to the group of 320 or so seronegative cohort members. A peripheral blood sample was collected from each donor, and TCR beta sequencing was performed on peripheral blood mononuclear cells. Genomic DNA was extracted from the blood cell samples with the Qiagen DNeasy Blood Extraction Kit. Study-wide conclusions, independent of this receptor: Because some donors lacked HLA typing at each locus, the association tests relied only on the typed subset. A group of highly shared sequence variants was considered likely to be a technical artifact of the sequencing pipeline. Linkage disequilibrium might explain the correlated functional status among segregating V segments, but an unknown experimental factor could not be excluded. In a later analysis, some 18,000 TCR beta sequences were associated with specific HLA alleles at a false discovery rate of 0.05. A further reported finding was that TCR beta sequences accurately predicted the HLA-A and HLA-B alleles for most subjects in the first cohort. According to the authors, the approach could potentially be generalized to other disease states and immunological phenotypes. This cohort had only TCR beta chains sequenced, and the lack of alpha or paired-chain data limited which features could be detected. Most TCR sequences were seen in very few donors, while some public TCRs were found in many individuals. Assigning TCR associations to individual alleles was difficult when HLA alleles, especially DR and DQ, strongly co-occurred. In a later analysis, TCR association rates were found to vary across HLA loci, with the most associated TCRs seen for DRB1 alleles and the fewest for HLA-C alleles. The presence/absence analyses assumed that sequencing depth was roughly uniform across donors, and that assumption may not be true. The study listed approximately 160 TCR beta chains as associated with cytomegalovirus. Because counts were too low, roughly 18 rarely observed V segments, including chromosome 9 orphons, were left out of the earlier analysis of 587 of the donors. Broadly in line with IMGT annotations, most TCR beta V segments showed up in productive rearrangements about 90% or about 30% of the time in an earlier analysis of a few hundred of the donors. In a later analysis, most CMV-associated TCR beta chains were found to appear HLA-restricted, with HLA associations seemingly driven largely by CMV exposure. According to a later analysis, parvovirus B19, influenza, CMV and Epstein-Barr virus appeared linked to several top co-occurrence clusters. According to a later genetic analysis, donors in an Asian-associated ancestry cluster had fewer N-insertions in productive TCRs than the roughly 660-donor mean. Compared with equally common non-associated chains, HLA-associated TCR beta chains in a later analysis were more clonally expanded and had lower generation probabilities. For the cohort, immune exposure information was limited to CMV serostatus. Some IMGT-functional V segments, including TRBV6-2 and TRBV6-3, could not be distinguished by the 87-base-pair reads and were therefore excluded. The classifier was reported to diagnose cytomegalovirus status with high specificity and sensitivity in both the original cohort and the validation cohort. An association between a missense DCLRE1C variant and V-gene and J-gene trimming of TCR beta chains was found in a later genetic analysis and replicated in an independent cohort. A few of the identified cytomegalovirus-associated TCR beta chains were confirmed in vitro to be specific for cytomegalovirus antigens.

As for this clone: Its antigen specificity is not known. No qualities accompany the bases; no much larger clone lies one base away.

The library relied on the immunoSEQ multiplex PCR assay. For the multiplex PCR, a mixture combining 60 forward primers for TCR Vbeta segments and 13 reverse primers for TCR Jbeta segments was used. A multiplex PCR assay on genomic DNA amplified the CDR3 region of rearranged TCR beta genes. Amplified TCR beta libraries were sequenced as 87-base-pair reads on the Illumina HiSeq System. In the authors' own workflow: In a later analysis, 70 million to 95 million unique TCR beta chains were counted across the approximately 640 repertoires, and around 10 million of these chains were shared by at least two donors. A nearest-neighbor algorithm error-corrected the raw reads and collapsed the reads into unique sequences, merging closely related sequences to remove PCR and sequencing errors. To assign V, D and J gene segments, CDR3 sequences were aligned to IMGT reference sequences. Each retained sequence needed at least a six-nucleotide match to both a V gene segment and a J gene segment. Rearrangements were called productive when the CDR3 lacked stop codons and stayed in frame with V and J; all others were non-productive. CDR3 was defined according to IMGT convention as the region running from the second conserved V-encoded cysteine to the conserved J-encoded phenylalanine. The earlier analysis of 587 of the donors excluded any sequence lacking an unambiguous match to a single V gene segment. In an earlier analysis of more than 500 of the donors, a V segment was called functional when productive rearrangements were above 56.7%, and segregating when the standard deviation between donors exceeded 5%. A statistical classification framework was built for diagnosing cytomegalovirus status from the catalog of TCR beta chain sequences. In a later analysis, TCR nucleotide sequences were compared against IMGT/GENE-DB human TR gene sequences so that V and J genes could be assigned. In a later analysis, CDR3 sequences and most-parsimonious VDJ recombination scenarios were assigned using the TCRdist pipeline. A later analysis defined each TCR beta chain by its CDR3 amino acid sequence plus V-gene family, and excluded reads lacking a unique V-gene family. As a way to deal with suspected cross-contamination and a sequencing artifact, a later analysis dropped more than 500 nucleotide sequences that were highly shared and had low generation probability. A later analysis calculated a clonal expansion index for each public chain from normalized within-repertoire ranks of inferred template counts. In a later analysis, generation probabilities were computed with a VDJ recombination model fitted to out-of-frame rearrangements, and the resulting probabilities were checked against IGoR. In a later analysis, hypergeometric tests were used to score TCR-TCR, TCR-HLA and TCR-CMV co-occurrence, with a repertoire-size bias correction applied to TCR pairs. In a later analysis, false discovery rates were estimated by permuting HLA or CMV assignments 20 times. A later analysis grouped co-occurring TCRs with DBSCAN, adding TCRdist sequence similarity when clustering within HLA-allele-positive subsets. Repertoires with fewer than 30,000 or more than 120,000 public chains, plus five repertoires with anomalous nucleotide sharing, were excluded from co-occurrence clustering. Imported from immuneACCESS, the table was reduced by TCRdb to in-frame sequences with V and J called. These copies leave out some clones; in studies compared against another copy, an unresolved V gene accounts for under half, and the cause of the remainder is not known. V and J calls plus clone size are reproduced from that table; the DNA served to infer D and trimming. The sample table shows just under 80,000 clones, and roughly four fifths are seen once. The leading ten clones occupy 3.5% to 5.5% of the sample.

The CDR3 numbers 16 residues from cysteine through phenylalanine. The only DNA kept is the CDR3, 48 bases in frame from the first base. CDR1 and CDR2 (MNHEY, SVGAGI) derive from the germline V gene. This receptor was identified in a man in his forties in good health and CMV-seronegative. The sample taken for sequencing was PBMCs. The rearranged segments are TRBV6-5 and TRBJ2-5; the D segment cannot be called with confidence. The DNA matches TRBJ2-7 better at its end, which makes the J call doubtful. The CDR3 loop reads CASSYYEVPGSYEQYF. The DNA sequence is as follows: TGTGCCAGCAGTTACTATGAGGTCCCCGGCTCCTACGAGCAGTACTTC.